These 23 T cell receptor beta chains were all obtained from the same sample, sequenced in a study of CD8 T cells in Susac syndrome. The authors reverse transcribed 0.5 to 1 ug RNA with random hexamers. One entry per CDR3 protein results from TCRdb running MiXCR on the immunoSEQ multiplex PCR reads. The sample yields approximately 190,000 distinct CDR3 sequences, about 93% seen once. The source material was CD4+ T cells from PBMCs. These receptors were obtained from a human donor in good health.

This clonotype was counted a single time. The rearrangement uses TRBV6-1 and TRBJ1-5, with 9 bases that match TRBD1. Trimming took 3 bases from V and 6 from J; bases not matched to a gene: 6. The CDR3 has 15 residues. Germline V gives CDR1 MNHNS, CDR2 SASEGT. The CDR3 DNA is TGTGCCAGCAGTGAGTGGACAGGGGCAGGTCAGCCCCAGCATTTT. Translating gives CASSEWTGAGQPQHF.

The chain carries TRBV6-6 and TRBJ2-5; a possible D gene is TRBD2 (6 bases). Germline CDR1 and CDR2: MNHNY and SVGAGI (reference sequence). CDR3 size: 15 residues. V gave up 6 bases and J gave up 2 bases, with 16 bases separating them. The DNA for the CDR3 is TGTGCCAGCAGCCGGCCTGGTAGCGGTCAAGAGACCCAGTACTTC. Its translation is CASSRPGSGQETQYF.

V is TRBV12-3 or TRBV12-4 and J is TRBJ2-7; D gene uncertain. V was shortened by 6 bases and J by 5 bases, with 11 bases between the two germline ends. This CDR3 comprises 12 residues. In DNA, the CDR3 is TGTGCCAGCAGCCCGAATGGTAACGAGCAGTACTTC. Its translation is CASSPNGNEQYF.

This chain links TRBV14 with TRBJ2-7; D perhaps matches TRBD1 (6 bases). This CDR3 is 14 amino acids long. The germline CDR1 and CDR2 sequences are SGHDN and FVKESK. Deletions cut 2 bases from V and 2 bases from J, with 10 bases between. This chain's CDR3 is CASSQSKGAYEQYF. CDR3 DNA: TGTGCCAGCAGCCAAAGTAAGGGGGCCTACGAGCAGTACTTC.

The chain joins TRBV7-9 to TRBJ2-5; 7 nucleotides line up with TRBD2. The CDR3 spans 15 residues. Germline V CDR1 and CDR2: SEHNR, FQNEAQ (reference sequence). V shed 4 bases, J shed 1 base, and the junction held 6 bases outside the gene matches. The CDR3 bases are TGTGCCAGCAGCTCGTACGGGGGGAGCCAAGAGACCCAGTACTTC. It translates to CASSSYGGSQETQYF. The complete variable domain, with remaining parts taken from reference TRBV7-9 and TRBJ2-5, reads DTGVSQNPRHKITKRGQNVTFRCDPISEHNRLYWYRQTLGQGPEFLTYFQNEAQLEKSRLLSDRFSAERPKGSFSTLEIQRTEQGDSAMYLCASSSYGGSQETQYFGPGTRLLVL.

V and J are TRBV20-1 and TRBJ2-3, with no clear D. Germline CDR1 reads DFQATT; CDR2 reads SNEGSKA (reference sequence). The CDR3 loop spans 12 amino acids. The V and J ends lost 5 bases and 5 bases respectively, with 11 bases between them. The CDR3 here is CSAFHSGDTQYF. CDR3 DNA: TGCAGTGCTTTCCACTCAGGAGATACGCAGTATTTT.

This clonotype was seen a handful of times. The V gene is TRBV20-1, the J gene TRBJ2-3; a possible D gene is TRBD1 (6 bases). V lost 3 bases, J lost 2 bases, and 15 bases lay in between. The CDR3 covers 15 residues. Per germline, CDR1 DFQATT and CDR2 SNEGSKA (reference sequence). This CDR3 reads CSASGTGISTDTQYF. CDR3 nucleotide sequence: TGCAGTGCTAGCGGAACAGGGATTTCCACAGATACGCAGTATTTT.

J is TRBJ1-2 and V is TRBV30; D possibly corresponds to TRBD1 (6 bases). With 4 bases removed from V and 8 bases from J, the gap between germline ends came to 11 bases. This CDR3 has 11 residues. Germline lookup yields CDR1 GTSNPN and CDR2 SVGIG (reference sequence). This chain's CDR3 is CAWTQGGGYTF. DNA of the CDR3: TGTGCCTGGACACAGGGAGGCGGCTACACCTTC.

The chain links TRBV19 to TRBJ1-5, with a possible D match to TRBD1 (5 bases). V was shortened by 8 bases and J by 11 bases, with 16 bases between the two germline ends. Germline lookup yields CDR1 LNHDA and CDR2 SQIVND (reference sequence). The CDR3 consists of 12 residues. Here the CDR3 DNA reads TGTGCCAGTTCACCCAGGTCGGGGGCCCAGCATTTT. Its protein product is CASSPRSGAQHF.

About this clonotype itself: One junction end does not reproduce the germline sequence, and a read error may be involved. V is TRBV15 and J is TRBJ1-1; 8 bases are a match to TRBD1. Per the germline V gene, CDR1 is LNHNV and CDR2 is YYDKDF (reference sequence). The CDR3 is 15 amino acids. The CDR3 region is CATSKTGDGVTEAFF. DNA of the CDR3: TGTGCCACGAGCAAGACAGGGGATGGAGTCACTGAAGCTTTCTTT.

The chain has TRBV29-1 and TRBJ2-5; D is undetermined. Trimming stripped 2 bases from V and 5 bases from J, with 12 bases between. CDR1 and CDR2 from the germline V gene are SQVTM and ANQGSEA. The CDR3 length is 13 residues. The CDR3 here is CSVELAVGETQYF. The CDR3 DNA sequence: TGCAGCGTTGAATTGGCTGTCGGGGAGACCCAGTACTTC.

This sequence joins TRBV3-1 and TRBJ1-1; D unresolved. The CDR3 length is 14 residues. Germline V CDR1 and CDR2: LGHDT, YNNKEL (reference sequence). The V end was cut by 2 bases, the J end by 8 bases, with 15 bases between. CDR3 nucleotides: TGTGCCAGCAGCCAATGGGTGGGCGGATCGGAAGCTTTCTTT. Translated: CASSQWVGGSEAFF.

V is TRBV7-9 and J is TRBJ1-5, with D tentatively TRBD1 (5 bases). The CDR3 is made up of 17 amino acids. The V and J ends lost 3 bases and 7 bases respectively, with 22 bases between them. Germline-derived CDR1 and CDR2 are SEHNR and FQNEAQ (reference sequence). CDR3 region: CASSLGTGRLKGQPQHF. Here the CDR3 DNA reads TGTGCCAGCAGCTTGGGGACTGGGCGCTTGAAGGGACAGCCCCAGCATTTT.

V usage is TRBV12-3 or TRBV12-4 and J usage is TRBJ2-2; D is ambiguous. V was clipped by 4 bases and J by 4 bases, with 10 bases between them. The CDR3 covers 14 residues. CDR3 nucleotides: TGTGCCAGCAGTTCCTTAGCTGGCACCGGGGAGCTGTTTTTT. Its protein is CASSSLAGTGELFF.

The genes are TRBV5-6 and TRBJ2-7, with 7 bases lining up with TRBD1. The CDR3 runs to 18 residues. J lost 2 bases, V lost 4 bases, and 18 bases had no gene match. Germline V lookup: CDR1 SGHDT, CDR2 YYEEEE. The CDR3 loop reads CASSASPGLTGDPYEQYV. As DNA, the CDR3 is TGTGCCAGCAGCGCGAGCCCGGGCCTCACAGGGGACCCCTACGAGCAGTACGTC.

The chain carries TRBV12-3 or TRBV12-4 and TRBJ2-2; D possibly corresponds to TRBD1 (6 bases). This CDR3 has 14 amino acids. The CDR3 protein is CASSLGGNTGELFF. The CDR3, as DNA: TGTGCTAGTTCTCTAGGGGGGAACACCGGGGAGCTGTTTTTT.

V and J are TRBV29-1 and TRBJ2-5; D is tentatively TRBD1 or TRBD2 (6 bases each). The CDR3 has 13 residues. Germline CDR1 is SQVTM and CDR2 is ANQGSEA. V was clipped by 2 bases and J by 4 bases, with 11 bases between them. The CDR3 region is CSVEQGRLETQYF. CDR3 DNA: TGCAGCGTTGAACAGGGGAGGTTAGAGACCCAGTACTTC.

This sequence joins TRBV5-1 and TRBJ2-1; D is unclear. Trimming took 4 bases from V and 2 from J, leaving 7 bases between them. This CDR3 is 13 amino acids long. Germline V lookup: CDR1 SGHRS, CDR2 YFSETQ. The CDR3 reads CASSDRPYNEQFF. The CDR3 DNA sequence: TGCGCCAGCAGCGACCGCCCCTACAATGAGCAGTTCTTC.

This chain uses TRBV5-1 with TRBJ2-2, with no clear D. Germline V gene lookup returns CDR1 SGHRS and CDR2 YFSETQ. Trimming took 4 bases from V and 6 from J, leaving 10 bases between them. This CDR3 is 13 amino acids long. CDR3 region: CASSPAWAGELFF. CDR3 in DNA: TGCGCCAGCAGCCCCGCCTGGGCCGGGGAGCTGTTTTTT.

This sequence joins TRBV20-1 and TRBJ2-3; D uncertain. The CDR3 sequence is 12 residues long. V lost 6 bases, J lost 3 bases, and 10 bases lay in between. Germline-derived CDR1 and CDR2 are DFQATT and SNEGSKA (reference sequence). As DNA, the CDR3 is TGCAGTGCCGAAGCTCGTACAGATACGCAGTATTTT. This encodes CSAEARTDTQYF.

CDR3 region: CASSARLRGPDEQYV. As DNA, the CDR3 is TGTGCCAGCTCTGCCAGACTTCGGGGCCCCGACGAGCAGTACGTC. This chain joins TRBV18 and TRBJ2-7; TRBD1 or TRBD2 may be the D gene (5 bases each). Germline V lookup: CDR1 KGHSH, CDR2 LQKENI. There are 15 residues in the CDR3. The V gene lost 6 bases and the J gene lost 5 bases, with 20 bases spanning the gap.

The V gene is TRBV12-3 or TRBV12-4, the J gene TRBJ1-2; 8 bases match TRBD1. The CDR3 is made up of 14 amino acids. Losses at the gene ends were 3 bases for V and 7 bases for J; bases not matched to a gene: 7. DNA for the CDR3: TGTGCCAGCAGTTTGAGTGACAGGGGCGGTGGCTACACCTTC. As protein: CASSLSDRGGGYTF.

This sequence joins TRBV7-9 and TRBJ2-2, with D possibly TRBD1 on 5 matching bases. The CDR3 spans 12 residues. Germline CDR1 reads SEHNR; CDR2 reads FQNEAQ (reference sequence). The V gene lost 11 bases and the J gene lost 3 bases, with 10 bases spanning the gap. CDR3 bases: TGTGCCCTTGACAGTTACACCGGGGAGCTGTTTTTT. Its protein is CALDSYTGELFF.